This T cell receptor (beta chain) is from a study of naive and memory T cell subsets. After the first PCR, alpha and beta chain libraries were processed separately. A remark on this clonotype: Its antigen is still unknown.

An equimolar mix of two oligonucleotides served as the beta constant-region primer for TRBC1 and TRBC2. Ligated cDNA was amplified by four rounds of PCR with nested alpha and beta constant-region primers and SP2. TCRdb fed the UMI-ligation and nested PCR reads into MiXCR, producing one record per CDR3 protein. The table has roughly 130,000 distinct CDR3 sequences, around 35% seen once; the top ten hold about 1%. Trimming took 3 bases from V and 8 from J, leaving 10 bases between them. Germline values: CDR1 MNHEY, CDR2 SVGAGI. This CDR3 comprises 12 residues. Study-level results: Each distinct alpha or beta sequence counts as one clonotype. Over 90% of naive TCR sequences appeared only once, unlike memory subsets.

The chain links TRBV6-5 to TRBJ1-1; D unresolved. The origin of this receptor is a human donor in good health. Sample: central memory CD4+ T cells from blood. The CDR3 sequence is CASSYPPSEAFF. For the CDR3, the DNA is TGTGCCAGCAGTTATCCCCCTTCCGAAGCTTTCTTT.